Listed here are 22 T cell receptor beta chains from one sample, sequenced in a study of metastatic and nonmetastatic thyroid tumors. TCRdb recomputed clones from the PCR reads via MiXCR. The table has about 21,000 clones, 18% seen once. No patient had received any treatment before thyroid surgery. Sequenced sample: blood. The receptors were sampled from a male donor with papillary thyroid cancer or a benign thyroid nodule (not recorded which). Some clones in this sample may be carry-over from other donors' samples.

The table lists this clone with a few counts. This chain joins TRBV27 and TRBJ1-2; possible D gene TRBD1, 6 bases. The germline CDR1 and CDR2 sequences are MNHEY and SMNVEV (reference sequence). The ends were cut back, 6 bases at V and 4 bases at J, with 12 bases in the middle. CDR3 length equals 13 residues. The CDR3 spells CASSPTGSYGYTF. The CDR3 DNA reads TGTGCCAGCAGCCCTACAGGGTCCTATGGCTACACCTTC.

This clone showed up many times. This chain links TRBV3-1 with TRBJ2-1; D gene ambiguous. Germline V gives CDR1 LGHDT, CDR2 YNNKEL (reference sequence). Trimming took off 4 bases at V and 5 bases at J, with 15 bases between the two ends. The CDR3 is 15 residues long. The CDR3 DNA is TGTGCCAGCAGCCCGTCCAACCGGATTAACAATGAGCAGTTCTTC. Protein product: CASSPSNRINNEQFF.

This clone was recorded a few times. The rearrangement joins TRBV12-3 or TRBV12-4 to TRBJ2-5; D gene uncertain. The V and J ends lost 3 bases and 5 bases respectively, with 4 bases between them. This CDR3 is 11 amino acids long. The CDR3 DNA reads TGTGCCAGCAGTTTTTCTGAGACCCAGTACTTC. This codes for CASSFSETQYF.

With respect to this clone: A clone one base away is much larger, so this may be a read error. The genes are TRBV5-5 and TRBJ2-2; D is unclear. V dropped 3 bases and J dropped 9 bases, with 18 bases sitting between them. Germline assignment: CDR1 SGHKS and CDR2 YYEKEE (reference sequence). The CDR3 is 15 residues long. The CDR3 sequence is CASSSSQTGGWELFF. The CDR3 coding sequence is TGTGCCAGCAGCTCCTCCCAGACTGGTGGCTGGGAGCTGTTTTTT.

The rearrangement links TRBV18 to TRBJ2-1; possible D gene TRBD1, 6 bases. The V gene lost 2 bases and the J gene lost 4 bases, with 12 bases spanning the gap. The CDR3 totals 15 residues. CDR1 is KGHSH and CDR2 is LQKENI in the germline V gene. This CDR3 is CASSPSGTSYNEQFF. The CDR3 DNA reads TGTGCCAGCTCACCATCCGGGACAAGTTACAATGAGCAGTTCTTC. Variable domain in full (rest from reference TRBV18 and TRBJ2-1): NAGVMQNPRHLVRRRGQEARLRCSPMKGHSHVYWYRQLPEEGLKFMVYLQKENIIDESGMPKERFSAEFPKEGPSILRIQQVVRGDSAAYFCASSPSGTSYNEQFFGPGTRLTVL.

Note on this clone: This CDR3 is missing its conserved last phenylalanine or tryptophan, likely due to a read error. The chain has TRBV2 and TRBJ1-1; D ambiguous. The CDR3 runs to 15 residues. Trimming pared 8 bases from V and 0 bases from J, leaving 16 bases between. CDR1 and CDR2 from the germline V gene are SNHLY and FYNNEI. The CDR3 region has the DNA TGTGCCAGCTTACAAGACATCTACATGAACACTGAAGCTTTCCTT. It translates to CASLQDIYMNTEAFL.

This clone was seen many times. The rearrangement joins TRBV28 to TRBJ2-1; tentatively, D is TRBD2 (5 bases). Trimming shortened V by 4 bases and J by 0 bases, and 16 bases separated the two germline ends. CDR1 and CDR2 (germline): MDHEN, SYDVKM. The CDR3 spans 17 residues. The DNA for the CDR3 is TGTGCCAGCAGTTCCCGCTCTCTGGGGAGCTCCTACAATGAGCAGTTCTTC. It translates to CASSSRSLGSSYNEQFF.

This clone was detected ten times or more. The rearrangement joins TRBV7-2 to TRBJ2-3; D call uncertain. The CDR3 sequence is 16 residues long. V was cut by 5 bases and J by 0 bases, with 15 bases left in between. Germline V gene lookup returns CDR1 SGHTA and CDR2 FQGNSA. CDR3 nucleotide sequence: TGTGCCAGCAGCCCTGGCTCCGGGCCCAGCACAGATACGCAGTATTTT. Translation: CASSPGSGPSTDTQYF.

This clone has ten or more counts. V gene TRBV6-4 combines with J gene TRBJ2-2, with 11 bases that match TRBD2. Germline CDR1 MRHNA, CDR2 SNTAGT. The V segment lost 0 bases and the J segment 3 bases; nucleotides outside the gene matches: 0. The CDR3 totals 16 residues. DNA for the CDR3: TGTGCCAGCAGTGACTCACTAGCGGGAGACACCGGGGAGCTGTTTTTT. Amino acid sequence: CASSDSLAGDTGELFF.

This clone was seen many times. Here the CDR3 DNA reads TGTGCCAGCAGTTACTCGAGCCCTAGCGGGGTATACAATGAGCAGTTCTTC. The encoded protein is CASSYSSPSGVYNEQFF. This chain links TRBV6-6 with TRBJ2-1; 9 bases are shared with TRBD2. V shed 0 bases, J shed 4 bases, and the junction held 7 bases outside the gene matches. The CDR3 runs to 17 residues. Germline V gene data show CDR1 as MNHNY and CDR2 as SVGAGI (reference sequence).

This clone was found many times. The chain links TRBV20-1 to TRBJ2-7; 12 nucleotides align to TRBD2. Trimming at V came to 6 bases and at J to 0 bases, leaving 6 bases not matched to a gene. The CDR3 runs 15 residues. Germline assignment: CDR1 DFQATT and CDR2 SNEGSKA (reference sequence). CDR3 in DNA: TGCAGTGCCAGAAGGACTAGCGGGGCCTCCTACGAGCAGTACTTC. Translation: CSARRTSGASYEQYF.

This clone is deemed medium-sized. The CDR3: CASSLYGQPLRALHF. In DNA form, the CDR3 reads TGTGCCAGCAGTTTATACGGACAGCCCCTTCGGGCCCTCCACTTT. This chain connects TRBV27 to TRBJ1-6; D may be TRBD1 (6 bases). Germline CDR1 is MNHEY and CDR2 is SMNVEV (reference sequence). The CDR3 extends over 15 amino acids. V gave up 1 base and J gave up 14 bases, with 18 bases separating them.

For this clone: A read error is possible here, since a much larger clone lies one base away. The chain employs TRBV7-3 and TRBJ2-5; TRBD2 agrees at 8 bases. Per germline, CDR1 SGHTA and CDR2 FQGTGA. The CDR3 is 16 residues long. This CDR3 is CASSLNPPSGGETKYF. The CDR3 DNA follows: TGTGCCAGCAGCTTAAACCCCCCAAGCGGGGGAGAGACCAAGTACTTC.

This clone was picked up many times. The chain has TRBV2 and TRBJ2-3, with D perhaps TRBD1 or TRBD2 (5 bases each). Per germline, CDR1 SNHLY and CDR2 FYNNEI. The CDR3 contains 11 residues. Trimming removed 5 bases from V and 15 bases from J, with 15 bases in between. CDR3 region: CASSTGTSIYF. CDR3 in DNA: TGTGCCAGCAGTACCGGGACCTCGATTTATTTT.

This clone was counted only a few times. The V call is TRBV7-6, the J call TRBJ1-2; D gene ambiguous. Germline-derived CDR1 and CDR2 are SGHVS and FNYEAQ. Between the trimmed V and J ends, which lost 2 bases and 0 bases, there was a span of 4 bases. This CDR3 spans 13 amino acids. The CDR3 sequence: CASSLYPNYGYTF. Written as DNA, the CDR3 is TGTGCCAGCAGCTTATATCCTAACTATGGCTACACCTTC.

This clone has just a few counts. Compared with germline, one end of the junction differs, possibly owing to a read error. The CDR3 sequence: CVSSYNLCEQYF. In DNA, the CDR3 is TGTGTCAGCAGTTACAACTTATGCGAGCAGTACTTC. The chain combines TRBV6-6 with TRBJ2-7, with D unresolved. CDR1 and CDR2 (germline): MNHNY, SVGAGI (reference sequence). The length of the CDR3 is 12 residues.

This clone was seen at least ten times. The rearrangement joins TRBV19 to TRBJ1-5; D is uncertain. Germline V gene sequence: CDR1 LNHDA, CDR2 SQIVND (reference sequence). The CDR3 is made up of 18 amino acids. V was pared by 3 bases and J by 0 bases, with 18 bases between. DNA for the CDR3: TGTGCCAGTAGTATCGGACCCCGGGAGTTCCATAGCAATCAGCCCCAGCATTTT. This gives the protein CASSIGPREFHSNQPQHF. The full variable domain, with the rest looked up from reference TRBV19 and TRBJ1-5, is DGGITQSPKYLFRKEGQNVTLSCEQNLNHDAMYWYRQDPGQGLRLIYYSQIVNDFQKGDIAEGYSVSREKKESFPLTVTSAQKNPTAFYLCASSIGPREFHSNQPQHFGDGTRLSIL.

Many counts were recorded for this clone. This specimen includes other DNA sequences encoding the same CDR3. The rearrangement joins TRBV5-1 to TRBJ1-1; D possibly corresponds to TRBD1 (5 bases). The CDR3 contains 14 residues. Germline V lookup: CDR1 SGHRS, CDR2 YFSETQ. With 4 bases removed from V and 6 bases from J, the gap between germline ends came to 16 bases. The DNA for the CDR3 is TGCGCCAGCAGCCTGGGCGGGGGGACGGCTGAAGCTTTCTTT. Protein: CASSLGGGTAEAFF. Drawing the rest from reference TRBV5-1 and TRBJ1-1, the complete variable domain is KAGVTQTPRYLIKTRGQQVTLSCSPISGHRSVSWYQQTPGQGLQFLFEYFSETQRNKGNFPGRFSGRQFSNSRSEMNVSTLELGDSALYLCASSLGGGTAEAFFGQGTRLTVV.

This clone has a handful of counts. The chain uses TRBV6-1 and TRBJ1-4; D gene uncertain. There are 12 residues in the CDR3. The V and J ends lost 8 bases and 8 bases respectively, with 12 bases between them. CDR1 is MNHNS and CDR2 is SASEGT in the germline V gene. The CDR3 reads CASGNRVEKLFF. As DNA, the CDR3 is TGTGCCAGCGGGAATCGCGTCGAAAAACTGTTTTTT.

Ten or more counts support this clone. This chain connects TRBV11-1 to TRBJ2-5; 7 bases line up with TRBD2. The CDR3 extends over 16 amino acids. The V segment lost 0 bases and the J segment 5 bases; nucleotides outside the gene matches: 9. Germline assignment: CDR1 SGHAT and CDR2 FQDESV (reference sequence). The DNA of the CDR3 is TGTGCCAGCAGCTTAGCCCTCCTGGCGGGGGAGGAGACCCAGTACTTC. It encodes CASSLALLAGEETQYF.

There are many counts of this clone. Other DNA sequences in the same sample also yield this CDR3. The chain is built from TRBV10-3 and TRBJ1-1; D may be TRBD1 (5 bases). V was clipped by 4 bases and J by 2 bases, with 8 bases between them. The germline CDR1 and CDR2 sequences are ENHRY and SYGVKD. This CDR3 is 13 amino acids long. The DNA for the CDR3 is TGTGCCATCAGTGGGGACGGTAACACTGAAGCTTTCTTT. Protein sequence: CAISGDGNTEAFF.

This clone was picked up many times. This CDR3 is also generated by other DNA sequences in the sample. This chain uses TRBV12-3 or TRBV12-4 with TRBJ2-5, with D perhaps matching TRBD2 (5 bases). V gave up 3 bases and J gave up 9 bases, with 11 bases separating them. The CDR3 is made up of 12 amino acids. The CDR3 region is CASSLDRGPQYF. Written as DNA, the CDR3 is TGTGCCAGCAGTTTGGATCGGGGTCCCCAGTACTTC.